The 24 T cell receptor beta chains below all came from one sample that was sequenced in a study of shared clonotypes between healthy human individuals. The protocol was immunoSEQ multiplex PCR, while the TCRdb copy is restricted to in-frame clones and leaves out a portion. There are roughly 2 million clones in the sample; 95% occur only once, and less than 0.15% lies in the top ten. Material for sequencing was naive CD4+ T cells sorted from blood. Subset here: CD45RA+ positively selected. All receptors come from a man in his late teens or twenties in good health.

The chain recombines TRBV7-2 with TRBJ1-2; D possibly corresponds to TRBD1 (5 bases). Germline lookup yields CDR1 SGHTA and CDR2 FQGNSA. The CDR3 totals 16 residues. V lost 1 base to trimming and J lost 0 bases, with 12 bases between them. The CDR3 sequence: CASSLGGLTANYGYTF. The DNA of the CDR3 is TGTGCCAGCAGCTTAGGAGGGTTGACAGCTAACTATGGCTACACCTTC.

The CDR3 here is CASTHGRGRRTEAFF. CDR3 nucleotides: TGTGCCAGCACCCATGGGCGGGGGCGTAGGACTGAAGCTTTCTTT. V and J are TRBV28 and TRBJ1-1; D is perhaps TRBD1 (6 bases). Trimming shortened V by 7 bases and J by 5 bases, and 20 bases separated the two germline ends. In germline, CDR1 is MDHEN, CDR2 SYDVKM. This CDR3 is 15 amino acids long.

This sequence joins TRBV7-2 and TRBJ1-3, with 8 bases that match TRBD1. V dropped 5 bases and J dropped 2; count of bases not matched to a gene: 5. The CDR3 has 15 amino acids. Looked up from germline, CDR1 is SGHTA and CDR2 is FQGNSA. The CDR3 loop reads CASSRQGSTGNTIYF. The CDR3 bases are TGTGCCAGCAGCCGACAGGGGAGTACTGGAAACACCATATATTTT.

CDR3 sequence (DNA): TGTGCCAGTGGGCATCGCAATTCACCCCTCCACTTT. It translates to CASGHRNSPLHF. This rearrangement joins TRBV19 to TRBJ1-6; D call uncertain. CDR1 is LNHDA and CDR2 is SQIVND in the germline V gene (reference sequence). CDR3 length: 12 amino acids. V was trimmed by 8 bases and J by 7 bases, leaving 9 bases between them.

V gene TRBV6-5 combines with J gene TRBJ2-5; TRBD2 matches at 13 bases. The CDR3 length is 15 residues. The V segment lost 6 bases and the J segment 4 bases; nucleotides outside the gene matches: 5. The germline CDR1 and CDR2 sequences are MNHEY and SVGAGI. The DNA for the CDR3 is TGTGCCAGCAGAATACTAGCGGGGGGGCGAGAGACCCAGTACTTC. Its translation: CASRILAGGRETQYF.

The chain joins TRBV10-2 to TRBJ1-2, with 9 bases aligning to TRBD1. This CDR3 has 15 amino acids. The trim removed 10 bases at V and 4 bases at J, leaving 13 bases unmatched. Looked up from germline, CDR1 is WSHSY and CDR2 is SAAADI. The CDR3 DNA follows: TGCGCCACTCGAGGGACAGGGCTTGGGGGCTATGGCTACACCTTC. Protein: CATRGTGLGGYGYTF.

The chain carries TRBV2 and TRBJ2-1; 10 nucleotides match TRBD2. Trimming cost V 2 bases and J 6 bases; bases outside gene matches: 4. Germline-derived CDR1 and CDR2 are SNHLY and FYNNEI. The CDR3 spans 15 residues. CDR3 loop: CASSEPSGGSNEQFF. The DNA for the CDR3 is TGTGCCAGCAGTGAACCTAGCGGGGGTAGCAATGAGCAGTTCTTC.

The chain joins TRBV30 to TRBJ2-4; 9 bases are a match to TRBD2. CDR1 is GTSNPN, CDR2 SVGIG, per germline (reference sequence). V was clipped by 1 base and J by 6 bases; unmatched bases: 4. CDR3 size: 14 residues. The CDR3 reads CAWSGLADRNIQYF. The CDR3 DNA reads as TGTGCCTGGAGTGGACTAGCGGATAGAAACATTCAGTACTTC.

As concerns this clone: Other DNA sequences of this sample code for an identical CDR3. J is TRBJ2-5 and V is TRBV5-1; either TRBD1 or TRBD2 may supply D (5 bases each). Germline lookup yields CDR1 SGHRS and CDR2 YFSETQ. V was cut by 4 bases and J by 2 bases, with 12 bases left in between. The CDR3 loop spans 14 amino acids. The CDR3 DNA sequence: TGCGCCAGCAGCCCTGGGACGGAGCAAGAGACCCAGTACTTC. Residues: CASSPGTEQETQYF.

The rearrangement links TRBV7-2 to TRBJ2-3; TRBD2 aligns across 10 bases. This CDR3 spans 15 amino acids. V lost 3 bases, J lost 3 bases, and 3 bases stayed unmatched. Germline V CDR1 and CDR2: SGHTA, FQGNSA. CDR3 bases: TGTGCCAGCAGCTTCCGAGCGGGAGGGACAGATACGCAGTATTTT. Translating gives CASSFRAGGTDTQYF.

V usage is TRBV7-2 and J usage is TRBJ1-4, with TRBD1 identical over 7 bases. Germline assignment: CDR1 SGHTA and CDR2 FQGNSA. The CDR3 sequence is 16 residues long. With 4 bases clipped from V and 0 bases from J, the junction kept 5 bases outside the gene matches. CDR3 residues: CASSSQGQATNEKLFF. For the CDR3, the DNA is TGTGCCAGCAGCTCACAAGGACAGGCAACTAATGAAAAACTGTTTTTT.

The chain is built from TRBV2 and TRBJ2-7, with D perhaps given as TRBD1 or TRBD2 (5 bases each). From germline, CDR1 is SNHLY and CDR2 FYNNEI. V was pared by 4 bases and J by 5 bases, with 18 bases between. The CDR3 is made up of 15 amino acids. This CDR3 reads CASSVEGVGVNEQYF. CDR3 in DNA: TGTGCCAGCAGTGTTGAGGGCGTGGGGGTGAACGAGCAGTACTTC. Using reference TRBV2 and TRBJ2-7 for the parts outside the CDR3, the full variable domain is EPEVTQTPSHQVTQMGQEVILRCVPISNHLYFYWYRQILGQKVEFLVSFYNNEISEKSEIFDDQFSVERPDGSNFTLKIRSTKLEDSAMYFCASSVEGVGVNEQYFGPGTRLTVT.

V is TRBV18 and J is TRBJ2-3; maybe TRBD1 (5 bases). The CDR3 totals 16 residues. V lost 3 bases and J 0 bases, leaving 13 bases between the germline ends. Per germline, CDR1 KGHSH and CDR2 LQKENI. The CDR3 DNA follows: TGTGCCAGCTCACCCTCTCGTGGGGCTAGCACAGATACGCAGTATTTT. Its protein is CASSPSRGASTDTQYF.

V gene TRBV29-1 combines with J gene TRBJ2-3; 7 nucleotides align to TRBD2. Germline trimming cut 3 bases from V and 7 bases from J; bases unmatched to any gene: 13. The CDR3 has 15 amino acids. Per germline, CDR1 SQVTM and CDR2 ANQGSEA. Written as DNA, the CDR3 is TGCAGCGTTGAGCCCCTTGCGGGGGTGACATATACGCAGTATTTT. It encodes CSVEPLAGVTYTQYF.

V and J are TRBV6-1 and TRBJ1-3; D gene uncertain. The CDR3 spans 12 residues. CDR1 and CDR2 (germline): MNHNS, SASEGT. With 9 bases removed from V and 3 bases from J, the gap between germline ends came to 9 bases. This CDR3 reads CARRPVGNTIYF. CDR3 sequence (DNA): TGTGCCAGGCGCCCTGTTGGAAACACCATATATTTT.

The CDR3, as DNA: TGTGCCAGCAGGGTCGGGGGGCATGGCTACACCTTC. It encodes CASRVGGHGYTF. V is TRBV6-5 and J is TRBJ1-2; TRBD1 might be the D (6 bases). V was cut by 6 bases and J by 6 bases, with 11 bases left in between. The CDR3 extends over 12 amino acids. In germline, CDR1 is MNHEY, CDR2 SVGAGI.

This clone has a single count. The chain carries TRBV9 and TRBJ1-1, with 8 bases that match TRBD1. V was pared by 0 bases and J by 0 bases, with 4 bases of the junction left unmatched. The CDR3 contains 16 residues. CDR1 and CDR2 (germline): SGDLS, YYNGEE. The CDR3 reads CASSVGQGIMNTEAFF. CDR3 coding DNA: TGTGCCAGCAGCGTAGGACAGGGGATCATGAACACTGAAGCTTTCTTT.

The chain combines TRBV30 with TRBJ2-2; TRBD1 matches 10 bases. This CDR3 is 15 amino acids long. Looked up from germline, CDR1 is GTSNPN and CDR2 is SVGIG (reference sequence). V trimming: 3 bases; J trimming: 8 bases; junction bases outside the gene matches: 9. The CDR3 region is CAWSVLDRGPGELFF. The DNA of the CDR3 is TGTGCCTGGAGCGTACTAGACAGGGGGCCTGGGGAGCTGTTTTTT.

The J gene is TRBJ2-7, the V gene TRBV7-9; TRBD2 aligns across 10 bases. The CDR3 totals 14 residues. Germline values: CDR1 SEHNR, CDR2 FQNEAQ (reference sequence). Trimming at V came to 5 bases and at J to 5 bases, leaving 6 bases not matched to a gene. Written as DNA, the CDR3 is TGTGCCAGCAGCCGGACTAGCGGAGGGGACGAGCAGTACTTC. It yields the protein CASSRTSGGDEQYF.

The chain employs TRBV6-5 and TRBJ1-4; 7 positions match TRBD1. The CDR3 sequence is 12 residues long. J gave up 11 bases and V 4 bases, and 4 bases lay outside the gene matches. Germline V lookup: CDR1 MNHEY, CDR2 SVGAGI. The CDR3 bases are TGTGCCAGCAGTTTAGACAGGGTGAAACTGTTTTTT. Its translation is CASSLDRVKLFF.

This clone came up once. V and J are TRBV21-1 and TRBJ2-7. TRBV21-1 is recorded as a pseudogene. CDR3 size: 13 residues. CDR3 DNA: TGTGCCACCACCTGTAAAAAGGCCTACGAGCAGTACTTC. Translation gives CATTCKKAYEQYF.

This chain connects TRBV6-5 to TRBJ1-1; D gene ambiguous. V lost 6 bases and J lost 6, with 20 bases in between. Germline lookup yields CDR1 MNHEY and CDR2 SVGAGI. The CDR3 covers 15 residues. The CDR3 here is CASREIREAQPEAFF. As DNA, the CDR3 is TGTGCCAGCAGAGAGATAAGGGAGGCCCAGCCTGAAGCTTTCTTT.

This chain joins TRBV7-9 and TRBJ1-1, with D perhaps matching TRBD1 (5 bases). The CDR3 extends over 16 amino acids. Germline CDR1 and CDR2: SEHNR and FQNEAQ (reference sequence). Trimming shortened V by 2 bases and J by 6 bases, and 19 bases separated the two germline ends. The CDR3 DNA follows: TGTGCCAGCAGCTTAATAAAGCCAGGGAGGGTCTCTGAAGCTTTCTTT. Translated, it gives CASSLIKPGRVSEAFF.

This chain uses TRBV6-6 with TRBJ1-6; 7 bases are a match to TRBD1. Losses at the gene ends were 7 bases for V and 3 bases for J; bases not matched to a gene: 9. There are 16 residues in the CDR3. Germline CDR1 reads MNHNY; CDR2 reads SVGAGI (reference sequence). DNA of the CDR3: TGTGCCAGCACCAAGGGCCGGGACAGCTATAATTCACCCCTCCACTTT. It is translated as CASTKGRDSYNSPLHF.